The clone carrying this T cell receptor beta chain came up a few times. The J segment lost 7 bases and the V segment lost 4 bases, leaving 8 bases of the junction unmatched. CDR3 size: 15 residues. In germline, CDR1 is LNHDA, CDR2 SQIVND (reference sequence). Using RNA template, CDR3s of TCR alpha and beta were amplified with iRepertoire arm-PCR. Via MiXCR, TCRdb re-called the multiplex PCR reads, giving one row per CDR3 protein. The table includes fewer than 200,000 distinct CDR3 sequences, around 40% detected once. This specimen belongs to a study of glioma-infiltrating T cells. Sequencing used glioma tissue, nonneoplastic brain tissue, or PBMCs (not recorded which). The sequence was collected from a human donor with low-grade glioma or glioblastoma, undergoing nonglioma brain surgery, or in good health (not recorded which). The V and J genes are TRBV19 and TRBJ2-1, with TRBD2 matching over 9 bases. In nucleotides, the CDR3 is TGTGCCAGTAGTAGGCGACTAGCGGTACCTAATGAGCAGTTCTTC. Encoded protein: CASSRRLAVPNEQFF.